A selection of T cell receptor beta chains follows, all from one sample in a study of blood T cell repertoires in COVID-19. The data were produced by immunoSEQ multiplex PCR, yet TCRdb's version contains in-frame clones alone and is incomplete. The sample contains 130,000 to 150,000 clones, approximately 88% of which appear only once. Sequencing was carried out using peripheral blood. These receptors were collected from a woman aged 50 to 60 with acute or convalescent COVID-19. CDR3s include the opening cysteine and the closing phenylalanine or tryptophan. Fields, in order: V gene, CDR3 length, clone size, D gene, J gene, CDR3 protein, CDR3 DNA. A D gene is named only where the DNA matches it firmly. Clone size is stated in some rows and not others, as once, few, many or a class when expanded.

>TRBV23-1|12|-|-|TRBJ2-3
CASSRSTDTQYF
TGCGCCAGCAGCCGTAGCACAGATACGCAGTATTTT
>TRBV19|13|-|-|TRBJ2-7
CASSTNRVSEQYF
TGTGCCAGTAGTACAAACAGGGTTTCAGAGCAGTACTTC
>TRBV5-1|13|-|-|TRBJ2-3
CASGPTGKDTQYF
TGCGCCAGCGGACCCACCGGGAAAGATACGCAGTATTTT
>TRBV18|15|-|-|TRBJ1-5
CASSNRVPENQPQHF
TGTGCCAGCTCAAATCGGGTCCCCGAAAATCAGCCCCAGCATTTT
>TRBV30|15|-|TRBD1|TRBJ1-5
CAWSVYRGGDQPQHF
TGTGCCTGGAGTGTATACAGGGGGGGGGATCAGCCCCAGCATTTT
>TRBV29-1|14|-|TRBD2|TRBJ2-3
CSVTRGGLTDTQYF
TGCAGCGTCACGCGGGGGGGCCTGACAGATACGCAGTATTTT
>TRBV5-8|15|-|TRBD1|TRBJ2-7
CASSRPGTGDYEQYF
TGTGCCAGCAGCCGTCCCGGGACAGGGGACTACGAGCAGTACTTC
>TRBV30|12|-|TRBD2|TRBJ2-5
CACLVAGETQYF
TGTGCCTGTTTAGTAGCGGGAGAGACCCAGTACTTC
>TRBV28|13|-|-|TRBJ1-5
CASRIQGNQPQHF
TGTGCCAGCAGAATACAGGGTAATCAGCCCCAGCATTTT
>TRBV5-1|14|once|TRBD1|TRBJ2-7
CASSLGQGGYEQYF
TGCGCCAGCAGCTTGGGACAGGGCGGCTACGAGCAGTACTTC
>TRBV6-5|14|-|TRBD1|TRBJ1-2
CASSLRQGSDGYTF
TGTGCCAGCAGCCTCCGACAGGGCTCGGATGGCTACACCTTC